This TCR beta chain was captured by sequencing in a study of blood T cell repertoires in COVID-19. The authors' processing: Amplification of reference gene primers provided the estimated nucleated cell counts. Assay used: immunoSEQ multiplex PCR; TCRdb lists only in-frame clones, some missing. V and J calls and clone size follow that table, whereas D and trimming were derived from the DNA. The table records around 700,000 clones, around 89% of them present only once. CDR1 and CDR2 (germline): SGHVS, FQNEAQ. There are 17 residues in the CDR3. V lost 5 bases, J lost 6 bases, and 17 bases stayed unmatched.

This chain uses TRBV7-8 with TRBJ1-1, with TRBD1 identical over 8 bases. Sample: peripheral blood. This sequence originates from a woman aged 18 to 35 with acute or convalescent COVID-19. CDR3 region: CASSADRGLGFMSEAFF. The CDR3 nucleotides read TGTGCCAGCAGCGCAGACAGGGGTTTAGGCTTTATGTCTGAAGCTTTCTTT.